A selection of T cell receptor beta chains follows, all from one sample in a study of blood T cell repertoires in COVID-19. The repertoire was sequenced with immunoSEQ multiplex PCR; TCRdb's copy has only in-frame clones and lacks some. This sample has some 190,000 clones, with under 85% found just once. The sequenced sample consisted of peripheral blood. These receptors were taken from a woman aged 80 or over with COVID-19, enrolled during active disease. CDR3s include the opening cysteine and the closing phenylalanine or tryptophan. The D gene is left open where the match is weak. A clone size is listed for some rows: how often the clone was seen (once, few, many), or a class if it is expanded.

D,J,V,size,CDR3,DNA
TRBD1,TRBJ1-5,TRBV9,.,CASSETGENQPQHF,TGTGCCAGCAGCGAAACAGGGGAGAATCAGCCCCAGCATTTT
.,TRBJ1-1,TRBV5-1,.,CASSLGSPSAVGEAFF,TGCGCCAGCAGCTTGGGAAGCCCTTCCGCCGTTGGTGAAGCTTTCTTT
.,TRBJ2-2,TRBV2,.,CASIDDTGELFF,TGTGCCAGCATTGACGACACCGGGGAGCTGTTTTTT
.,TRBJ1-2,TRBV7-9,.,CASSLGQGFHGYTF,TGTGCCAGCAGCTTAGGGCAGGGATTTCATGGCTACACCTTC
TRBD1,TRBJ1-6,TRBV5-1,once,CASSLGQGAGNSPLHF,TGCGCCAGCAGCTTGGGACAGGGGGCCGGTAATTCACCCCTCCACTTT
TRBD2,TRBJ2-7,TRBV29-1,.,CSVKTRLGLAGSYEQYF,TGCAGCGTTAAAACCCGCCTGGGACTAGCGGGCTCCTACGAGCAGTACTTC
TRBD1,TRBJ1-1,TRBV9,once,CASSVGGQLNTEAFF,TGTGCCAGCAGCGTAGGGGGACAGCTGAACACTGAAGCTTTCTTT
.,TRBJ2-1,TRBV4-1,.,CASSQVTTAVSYNEQFF,TGCGCCAGCAGCCAAGTTACCACTGCGGTCTCCTACAATGAGCAGTTCTTC
TRBD1,TRBJ1-3,TRBV5-4,.,CASSLDPGGSGNTIYF,TGTGCCAGCAGCTTGGACCCAGGGGGCTCTGGAAACACCATATATTTT
TRBD1,TRBJ2-5,TRBV13,.,CASSSRQGARLPQYF,TGTGCCAGCAGCTCCCGACAGGGGGCGCGTCTACCCCAGTACTTC
.,TRBJ1-1,TRBV18,.,CASSPPGRFSEAFF,TGTGCCAGCTCACCACCGGGCAGGTTCTCTGAAGCTTTCTTT
TRBD2,TRBJ2-3,TRBV5-4,.,CASSLGGSRSTDTQYF,TGTGCCAGCAGTCTCGGCGGGAGCCGAAGCACAGATACGCAGTATTTT
.,TRBJ2-1,TRBV7-3,once,CASSLVGGEQFF,TGTGCCAGCAGCTTAGTAGGGGGTGAGCAGTTCTTC
TRBD1,TRBJ1-2,TRBV28,.,CASSFAGQNNYGYTF,TGTGCCAGCAGTTTTGCGGGACAGAACAATTATGGCTACACCTTC
TRBD1,TRBJ1-3,TRBV5-1,.,CASSIQGAGDTIYF,TGCGCCAGCAGCATACAGGGGGCCGGGGACACCATATATTTT
.,TRBJ1-2,TRBV6-1,.,CASSEVVGLYGYTF,TGTGCCAGCAGTGAAGTTGTGGGACTCTATGGCTACACCTTC
TRBD2,TRBJ2-5,TRBV2,.,CASRETSGSIGETQYF,TGTGCCAGCAGGGAGACTAGCGGGAGCATTGGCGAGACCCAGTACTTC
.,TRBJ1-6,TRBV3-1/TRBV3-2,.,CASSQEPGNSPLHF,TGTGCCAGCAGCCAAGAACCCGGGAATTCACCCCTCCACTTT
.,TRBJ1-3,TRBV19,.,CASTIRSAGNTIYF,TGTGCCAGTACCATCAGATCAGCTGGAAACACCATATATTTT
.,TRBJ2-3,TRBV9,.,CASSVDRDSPATQYF,TGTGCCAGCAGCGTAGATCGGGACTCCCCCGCTACGCAGTATTTT
TRBD1,TRBJ2-2,TRBV5-4,.,CASSTAGGANTGELFF,TGTGCCAGCAGCACGGCAGGGGGCGCGAACACCGGGGAGCTGTTTTTT
.,TRBJ2-2,TRBV2,.,CASSRTESDTGELFF,TGTGCCAGCAGCCGGACAGAATCAGACACCGGGGAGCTGTTTTTT
.,TRBJ1-6,TRBV7-9,.,CASTLGGGKSPLHF,TGTGCCAGCACCCTGGGGGGTGGAAAATCACCCCTCCACTTT
TRBD2,TRBJ2-1,TRBV3-1/TRBV3-2,once,CASSQLTSGRSDEQFF,TGTGCCAGCAGCCAATTGACTAGCGGGAGATCAGATGAGCAGTTCTTC
TRBD2,TRBJ2-1,TRBV5-1,.,CASSLELAGGNEQFF,TGCGCCAGCAGCTTGGAACTAGCGGGAGGCAATGAGCAGTTCTTC
TRBD2,TRBJ2-1,TRBV11-3,.,CASSHGLAGHNEQFF,TGTGCCAGCAGCCACGGACTAGCGGGCCACAATGAGCAGTTCTTC
TRBD1,TRBJ1-5,TRBV24-1,.,CATSDFRGQPQHF,TGTGCCACCAGTGACTTCAGGGGGCAGCCCCAGCATTTT
TRBD1,TRBJ1-5,TRBV29-1,.,CSAGQASNQPQHF,TGCAGTGCCGGACAGGCTAGCAATCAGCCCCAGCATTTT
TRBD2,TRBJ2-1,TRBV14,.,CASSRELAGNTNEQFF,TGTGCCAGCAGCCGGGAACTAGCGGGGAATACCAATGAGCAGTTCTTC
.,TRBJ1-2,TRBV3-1/TRBV3-2,.,CASSQELGYTF,TGTGCCAGCAGCCAAGAACTCGGCTACACCTTC
TRBD1,TRBJ1-3,TRBV6-2/TRBV6-3,.,CASSYKGQTTIYF,TGTGCCAGCAGTTACAAGGGACAGACCACCATATATTTT
.,TRBJ1-6,TRBV5-1,.,CASSPESSYNSPLHF,TGCGCCAGCAGCCCTGAGAGCTCCTATAATTCACCCCTCCACTTT
.,TRBJ2-5,TRBV28,.,CAIPPLRGLETQYF,TGTGCCATCCCCCCTCTTCGGGGGTTAGAGACCCAGTACTTC
TRBD1,TRBJ1-4,TRBV5-4,once,CASSLTGAREKLFF,TGTGCCAGCAGCCTGACAGGGGCGAGGGAAAAACTGTTTTTT
TRBD2,TRBJ2-2,TRBV7-3,.,CASSLQWTSIVPGELFF,TGTGCCAGCAGCCTCCAATGGACTAGCATCGTTCCCGGGGAGCTGTTTTTT
.,TRBJ2-4,TRBV2,.,CASRAGLTTNIQYF,TGTGCCAGCAGGGCCGGACTTACAACGAACATTCAGTACTTC
.,TRBJ2-1,TRBV3-1/TRBV3-2,.,CASSQDPAAASQFF,TGTGCCAGCAGCCAAGATCCAGCAGCGGCCTCGCAGTTCTTC
.,TRBJ1-2,TRBV3-1/TRBV3-2,few,CASSQDLRLGASYGYTF,TGTGCCAGCAGCCAAGATCTGAGGCTGGGGGCAAGCTATGGCTACACCTTC
.,TRBJ1-2,TRBV3-1/TRBV3-2,.,CASSQDGQGGDYGYTF,TGTGCCAGCAGCCAAGATGGTCAGGGTGGTGACTATGGCTACACCTTC
TRBD2,TRBJ2-7,TRBV5-4,.,CASSPSGGISYEQYF,TGTGCCAGCAGCCCGAGCGGGGGAATATCCTACGAGCAGTACTTC
TRBD2,TRBJ2-7,TRBV10-3,.,CAISEELAGGREQYF,TGTGCCATCAGTGAAGAGCTAGCGGGGGGGAGAGAGCAGTACTTC
TRBD2,TRBJ2-7,TRBV5-1,.,CASRTGTSSYEQYF,TGCGCCAGCAGAACCGGGACTAGCTCCTACGAGCAGTACTTC
.,TRBJ2-1,TRBV3-1/TRBV3-2,.,CASSPDQGPYNEQFF,TGTGCCAGCAGCCCGGATCAGGGGCCCTACAATGAGCAGTTCTTC
TRBD1,TRBJ2-1,TRBV2,.,CASSFQGASNEQFF,TGTGCCAGCAGTTTTCAGGGGGCGAGCAATGAGCAGTTCTTC
.,TRBJ2-5,TRBV7-6,few,CASSLVVTAQETQYF,TGTGCCAGCAGCTTAGTGGTGACAGCTCAAGAGACCCAGTACTTC
.,TRBJ2-5,TRBV5-1,.,CASSLAQTGGGETQYF,TGCGCCAGCAGCTTGGCCCAGACCGGGGGAGGAGAGACCCAGTACTTC
.,TRBJ1-4,TRBV29-1,.,CSVEGTNDEKLFF,TGCAGCGTTGAAGGGACAAACGATGAAAAACTGTTTTTT
.,TRBJ2-7,TRBV19,.,CASSIGQGSDEQYF,TGTGCCAGTAGTATAGGGCAGGGTTCCGACGAGCAGTACTTC
.,TRBJ1-4,TRBV28,.,CASSFRGRANEKLFF,TGTGCCAGCAGTTTTCGTGGCAGGGCTAATGAAAAACTGTTTTTT
TRBD1,TRBJ1-1,TRBV2,.,CASSGRQGATEAFF,TGTGCCAGCAGTGGACGACAGGGTGCCACTGAAGCTTTCTTT
TRBD1,TRBJ2-3,TRBV10-3,.,CAINSRDRGLDTQYF,TGTGCCATCAACAGCCGGGACAGGGGGCTAGATACGCAGTATTTT
.,TRBJ1-2,TRBV27,.,CASSSQVKTDGYTF,TGTGCCAGCAGTTCCCAGGTAAAAACAGACGGCTACACCTTC
.,TRBJ1-1,TRBV6-5,.,CASSRGEGTEAFF,TGTGCCAGCAGTCGAGGGGAGGGCACTGAAGCTTTCTTT
.,TRBJ2-1,TRBV6-6,.,CASSSNEQFF,TGTGCCAGCAGTTCGAATGAGCAGTTCTTC
.,TRBJ1-3,TRBV5-4,once,CASSLGQSGNTIYF,TGTGCCAGCAGCTTGGGGCAGTCTGGAAACACCATATATTTT